This is a list of T cell receptor beta chains from one sample in a study of T cells in tuberculosis. Some clones are missing from TCRdb's copy, which holds only in-frame ones; the method was immunoSEQ multiplex PCR. The sample contains approximately 30,000 clones, 70% to 90% of which appear only once. The specimen was PBMCs, collected at tuberculosis diagnosis. The source of these receptors is an adult with tuberculosis. The CDR3 runs from the conserved cysteine through the conserved F or W. The D gene is left open where the match is weak. Only part of the rows carry a size: once, few, many, or a class if the clone is expanded.

V	D	size	J	DNA	CDR3
TRBV9	-	-	TRBJ2-5	TGTGCCAGCAGCGTAGCTGGAGGGATACAAGAGACCCAGTACTTC	CASSVAGGIQETQYF
TRBV4-1	TRBD1	-	TRBJ1-2	TGCGCCAGCAGTTCCGGGACAGGGGATGGCTACACCTTC	CASSSGTGDGYTF
TRBV5-4	TRBD1	-	TRBJ2-5	TGTGCCAGCAGCACTCCCGACAGGGGAGAGACCCAGTACTTC	CASSTPDRGETQYF
TRBV5-1	-	few	TRBJ1-2	TGCGCCAGCAGCTCAAACAGGGAAAGCTACACCTTC	CASSSNRESYTF
TRBV28	-	-	TRBJ2-7	TGTGCCAGCAGTCCCCCTAGGATATCCGAGCAGTACTTC	CASSPPRISEQYF
TRBV4-3	TRBD2	-	TRBJ2-2	TGCGCCAGCAGCCAGGCCTTCCCGGGAGGGGCGAACACCGGGGAGCTGTTTTTT	CASSQAFPGGANTGELFF
TRBV28	-	-	TRBJ2-1	TGTGCCAGCAGTCAAGACTTGAGCTCCTACAATGAGCAGTTCTTC	CASSQDLSSYNEQFF
TRBV28	-	once	TRBJ2-7	TGTGCCAGCAGTTTCGTTGGCGGGGGCCATTCCTACGAGCAGTACTTC	CASSFVGGGHSYEQYF
TRBV28	TRBD2	-	TRBJ2-1	TGTGCCACCTACTTCAGACTAGCGGGGGGGCATGAGCAGTTCTTC	CATYFRLAGGHEQFF
TRBV15	-	-	TRBJ2-7	TGTGCCACCAGCGGCGGGGCAGCCTACGAGCAGTACTTC	CATSGGAAYEQYF
TRBV9	-	-	TRBJ2-7	TGTGCCAGCAGCCTCGGGGGAACCTACGAGCAGTACTTC	CASSLGGTYEQYF
TRBV2	TRBD2	-	TRBJ2-5	TGTGCCAGCAGTGCCTTAGCGGGGGGGCAGGAGACCCAGTACTTC	CASSALAGGQETQYF
TRBV5-6	TRBD2	-	TRBJ2-7	TGTGCCAGCAGCTGGGGACTAGCGGGGGATTTTGTCTACGAGCAGTACTTC	CASSWGLAGDFVYEQYF
TRBV5-5	-	-	TRBJ2-3	TGTGCCAGCAGCCTCAGGGGCCTCGGGACAGATACGCAGTATTTT	CASSLRGLGTDTQYF
TRBV7-6	-	-	TRBJ1-3	TGTGCCAGCAGCTTGGCCGGGGGGAGGGTAGACACCATATATTTT	CASSLAGGRVDTIYF
TRBV5-1	-	-	TRBJ2-1	TGCGCCAGCAGCTTCGGGGAAAACTCCTACAATGAGCAGTTCTTC	CASSFGENSYNEQFF
TRBV7-2	TRBD1	-	TRBJ1-3	TGTGCCAGCAGCTTCCAGGGGGGAGCTTCGGTATATTTT	CASSFQGGASVYF
TRBV27	-	-	TRBJ1-2	TGTGCCAGCAGTCATGACAGTTCCGGATATGGCTACACCTTC	CASSHDSSGYGYTF